A selection of T cell receptor beta chains follows, all from one sample in a study of control samples from healthy donors and cancer patients. Sequencing used immunoSEQ multiplex PCR; TCRdb keeps in-frame clones, though not all of them. Among roughly 130,000 clones listed, roughly 89% were seen once. The specimen sequenced was blood. The receptors originated from a man younger than 45 in good health. The conserved cysteine and the conserved F or W are not part of the CDR3 here.

TRBJ2-1,TRBV9,ASSVTSGPYNEQF
TRBJ1-3,TRBV5-6,ASSIVGNFSGNTIY
TRBJ1-6,TRBV24-1,ATSEGLYNSPLH
TRBJ2-7,TRBV5-5,ASSLAPSYEQY
TRBJ2-1,TRBV7-3,ASSLSGPTSGSNEQF
TRBJ2-1,TRBV11-3,ASSLGTGWSYNEQF
TRBJ2-3,TRBV4-2,ASSQQGQGADTQY
TRBJ2-1,TRBV21-1,ASSKGGHHYNEQF
TRBJ1-5,TRBV28,ASSLGNQPQH
TRBJ2-7,TRBV19,ASSTGVTYEQY
TRBJ1-4,TRBV30,AYGDGGFREKLF
TRBJ1-6,TRBV2,ASSETGARNNSPLH
TRBJ2-3,TRBV14,ASSQSGADTQY